The clone carrying this TCR beta chain has more than one count but fewer than ten. The sample belongs to a study of blood T cell repertoires in COVID-19. For the study at large: T cells, B-cell-depleted T cells, or PBMCs provided the cDNA or gDNA that served as material.

Germline V gene data show CDR1 as SGHDT and CDR2 as YYEEEE. V gave up 5 bases and J gave up 5 bases, with 13 bases separating them. This CDR3 comprises 14 residues. The assay was immunoSEQ multiplex PCR, and TCRdb's table has in-frame clones only and misses some. This table has fewer than 100,000 clones, roughly four fifths appearing once. Material for sequencing was peripheral blood. The rearrangement joins TRBV5-6 to TRBJ1-4; D not certain. This clonotype was obtained from a man aged 50-60 years with acute or convalescent COVID-19. This chain's CDR3 is CASSTEGRNEKLFF. CDR3 in DNA: TGTGCCAGCAGTACCGAGGGAAGAAATGAAAAACTGTTTTTT.